This T cell receptor beta chain is from a study of T-cell memory formation after mild COVID-19. Notes on the study in general: There were some responding clones in pre-infection memory, which suggested that cross-reactive memory had joined. Contracting clones from day 15 to 85 showed balanced CD4/CD8; later expanders favored CD4+.

On this clonotype: Its specificity is unknown.

A single record per CDR3 protein comes from TCRdb applying MiXCR to the 5' RACE reads. The repertoire holds under 700,000 distinct CDR3 sequences, with roughly 22% as singletons. Trimming shortened V by 10 bases and J by 0 bases, and 11 bases separated the two germline ends. Germline V gene sequence: CDR1 KGHDR, CDR2 SFDVKD. The CDR3 totals 13 residues. The chain couples TRBV24-1 to TRBJ1-1; D is possibly TRBD1 (5 bases). The source is an adult woman who had mild COVID-19 (a few samples of this study predate the infection). Cell type and time point are not known. Sequenced sample: PBMCs or a T cell subset sorted from them (not recorded which). This CDR3 reads CATRGEVNTEAFF. CDR3 coding DNA: TGTGCCACTCGGGGGGAAGTGAACACTGAAGCTTTCTTT.